This T cell receptor (beta chain) appears in the sequencing data of a study of blood T cells in healthy people across ages. General observations from the study: Naive and antigen-experienced cells were not separated, limiting conclusive comparison. Naive T cell percentage strongly correlated with TCR beta diversity.

Using a J-beta primer mix together with a sample-barcoded 5' primer, a second PCR was run for about 6 to 12 cycles. Sequencing recovered at least 3 million CDR3-containing paired-end reads from each sample. TCRdb re-called the 5' RACE reads with MiXCR, one entry per CDR3 protein. The top ten clones hold roughly 7% of a sample with about 1,400,000 distinct CDR3 sequences, almost 60% of them seen once. Germline V CDR1 and CDR2: LGHNA, YNFKEQ. CDR3 length equals 17 residues. A note on this clonotype: Its matching antigen is unknown.

Specimen: blood. This receptor was identified in a man aged 18 to 30 in good health. The rearrangement joins TRBV4-2 to TRBJ2-1; 10 bases match TRBD2. The J call may be in error: the DNA end matches TRBJ2-7 better. The CDR3 here is CASSRQLAGRSYNEQYF. The CDR3 DNA follows: TGTGCCAGCAGCCGGCAACTAGCGGGGAGGTCCTACAATGAGCAGTACTTC.